The TCR beta chain described here comes from a study of T cell responses to AZD1222 COVID-19 vaccine. Findings and limits, study-wide: Mostly white British, mostly female donors; authors suggested clonal diversity may be underestimated.

Profiled with immunoSEQ multiplex PCR; TCRdb holds only in-frame clones, not every one. The repertoire holds roughly 120,000 clones, with around 89% as singletons. The CDR3 runs to 15 residues. The germline V gene encodes CDR1 MNHNY and CDR2 SVGAGI (reference sequence). The junction had 7 bases not matched to a gene; V was cut back by 2 bases and J by 6 bases. This clone occurred a few times. Its antigen is unknown. The chain couples TRBV6-6 to TRBJ1-5; 7 bases line up with TRBD1. The sample was peripheral blood, taken on day 0 of AZD1222 vaccination. This TCR came from an adult in good health. Here the CDR3 reads CASSYGTAGGQPQHF. The CDR3 bases are TGTGCCAGCAGTTACGGGACAGCCGGAGGTCAGCCCCAGCATTTT.